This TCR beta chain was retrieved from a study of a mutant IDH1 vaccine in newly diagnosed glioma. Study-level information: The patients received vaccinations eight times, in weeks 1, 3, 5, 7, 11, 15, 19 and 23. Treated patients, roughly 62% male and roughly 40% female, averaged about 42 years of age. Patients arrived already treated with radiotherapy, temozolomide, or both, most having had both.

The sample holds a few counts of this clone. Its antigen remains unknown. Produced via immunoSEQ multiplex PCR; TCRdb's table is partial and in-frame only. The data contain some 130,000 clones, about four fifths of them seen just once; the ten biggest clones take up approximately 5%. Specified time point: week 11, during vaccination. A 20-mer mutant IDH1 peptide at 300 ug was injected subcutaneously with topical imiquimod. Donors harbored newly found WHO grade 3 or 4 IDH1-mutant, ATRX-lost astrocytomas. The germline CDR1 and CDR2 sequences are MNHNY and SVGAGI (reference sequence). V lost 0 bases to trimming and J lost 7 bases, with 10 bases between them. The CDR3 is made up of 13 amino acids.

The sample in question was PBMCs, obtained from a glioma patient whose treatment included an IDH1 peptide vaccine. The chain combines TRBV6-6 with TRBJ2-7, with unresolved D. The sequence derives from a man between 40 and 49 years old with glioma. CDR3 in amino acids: CASSYSVPTEQYF. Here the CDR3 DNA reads TGTGCCAGCAGTTACTCTGTACCTACGGAGCAGTACTTC.